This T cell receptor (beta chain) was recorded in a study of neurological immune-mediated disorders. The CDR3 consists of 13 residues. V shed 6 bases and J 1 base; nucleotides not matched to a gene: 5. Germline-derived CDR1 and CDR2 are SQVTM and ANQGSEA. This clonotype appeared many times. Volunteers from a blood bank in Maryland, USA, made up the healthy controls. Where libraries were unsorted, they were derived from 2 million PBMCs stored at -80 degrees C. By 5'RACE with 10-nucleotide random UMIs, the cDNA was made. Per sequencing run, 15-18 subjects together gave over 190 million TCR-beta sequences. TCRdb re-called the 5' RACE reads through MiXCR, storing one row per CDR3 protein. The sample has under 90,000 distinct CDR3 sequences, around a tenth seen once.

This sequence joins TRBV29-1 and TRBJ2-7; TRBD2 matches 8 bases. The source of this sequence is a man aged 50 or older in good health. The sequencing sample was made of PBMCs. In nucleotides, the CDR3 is TGCAGCGTCTCGGGACTAGTATCCTACGAGCAGTACTTC. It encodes CSVSGLVSYEQYF.